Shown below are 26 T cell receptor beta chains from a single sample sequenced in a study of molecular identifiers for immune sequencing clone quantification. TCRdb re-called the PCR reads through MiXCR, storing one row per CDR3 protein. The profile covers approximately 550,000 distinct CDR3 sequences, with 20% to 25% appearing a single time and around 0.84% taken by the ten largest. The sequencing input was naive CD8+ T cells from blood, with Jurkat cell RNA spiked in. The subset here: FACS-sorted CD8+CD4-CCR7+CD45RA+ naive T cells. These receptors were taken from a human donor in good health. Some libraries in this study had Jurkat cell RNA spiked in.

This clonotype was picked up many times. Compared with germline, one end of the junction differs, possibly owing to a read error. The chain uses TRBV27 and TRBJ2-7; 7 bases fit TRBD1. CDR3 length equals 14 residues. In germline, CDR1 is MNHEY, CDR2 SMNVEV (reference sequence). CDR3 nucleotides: TGCGCCAGCAGCTTGTACAGGGGAGCCTACGAGCAGTACTTC. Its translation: CASSLYRGAYEQYF.

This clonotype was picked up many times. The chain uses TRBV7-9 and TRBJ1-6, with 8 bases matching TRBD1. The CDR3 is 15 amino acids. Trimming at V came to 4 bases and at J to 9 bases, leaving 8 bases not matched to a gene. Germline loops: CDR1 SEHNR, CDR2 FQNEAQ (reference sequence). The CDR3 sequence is CASSSPTGAGSPLHF. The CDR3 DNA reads TGTGCCAGCAGCTCCCCGACAGGGGCCGGTTCACCCCTCCACTTT.

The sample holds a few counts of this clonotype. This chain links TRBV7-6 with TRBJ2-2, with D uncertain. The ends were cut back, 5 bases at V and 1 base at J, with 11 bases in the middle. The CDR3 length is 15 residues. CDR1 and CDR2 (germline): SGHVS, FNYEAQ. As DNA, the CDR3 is TGTGCCAGCAGCCCTACGGACGGGAACACCGGGGAGCTGTTTTTT. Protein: CASSPTDGNTGELFF.

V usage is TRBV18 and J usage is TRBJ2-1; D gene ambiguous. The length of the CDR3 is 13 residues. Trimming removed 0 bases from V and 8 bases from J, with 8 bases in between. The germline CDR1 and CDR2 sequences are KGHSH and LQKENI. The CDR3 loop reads CASSPPMAHEQFF. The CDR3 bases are TGTGCCAGCTCACCACCTATGGCCCATGAGCAGTTCTTC.

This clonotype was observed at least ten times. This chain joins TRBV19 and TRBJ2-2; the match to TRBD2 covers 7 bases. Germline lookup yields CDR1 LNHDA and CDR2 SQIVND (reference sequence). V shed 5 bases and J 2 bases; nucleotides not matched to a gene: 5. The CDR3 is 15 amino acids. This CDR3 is CASSAASGNTGELFF. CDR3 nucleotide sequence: TGTGCCAGTAGTGCGGCTAGCGGAAACACCGGGGAGCTGTTTTTT. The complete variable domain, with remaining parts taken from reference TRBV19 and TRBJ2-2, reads DGGITQSPKYLFRKEGQNVTLSCEQNLNHDAMYWYRQDPGQGLRLIYYSQIVNDFQKGDIAEGYSVSREKKESFPLTVTSAQKNPTAFYLCASSAASGNTGELFFGEGSRLTVL.

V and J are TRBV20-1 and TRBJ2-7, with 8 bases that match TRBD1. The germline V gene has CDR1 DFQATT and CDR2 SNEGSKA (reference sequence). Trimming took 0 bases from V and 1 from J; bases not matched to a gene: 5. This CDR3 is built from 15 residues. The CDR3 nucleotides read TGCAGTGCTAGAGATCTCGACAGGGGTTCCTACGAGCAGTACTTC. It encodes CSARDLDRGSYEQYF.

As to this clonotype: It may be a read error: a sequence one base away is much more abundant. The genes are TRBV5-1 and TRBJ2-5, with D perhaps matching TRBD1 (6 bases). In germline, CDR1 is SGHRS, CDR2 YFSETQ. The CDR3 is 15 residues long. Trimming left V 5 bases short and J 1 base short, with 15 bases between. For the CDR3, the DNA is TGCGCCAGCAGGCGTACACAGGGAATCCAAGAGACCCAGTACTTC. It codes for CASRRTQGIQETQYF.

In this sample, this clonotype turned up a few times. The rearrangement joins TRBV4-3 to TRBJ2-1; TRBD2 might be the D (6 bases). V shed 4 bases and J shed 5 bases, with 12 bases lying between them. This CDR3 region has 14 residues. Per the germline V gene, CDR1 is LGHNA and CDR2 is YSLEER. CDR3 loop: CASSPGGGHNEQFF. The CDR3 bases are TGCGCCAGCAGCCCCGGGGGAGGTCACAATGAGCAGTTCTTC.

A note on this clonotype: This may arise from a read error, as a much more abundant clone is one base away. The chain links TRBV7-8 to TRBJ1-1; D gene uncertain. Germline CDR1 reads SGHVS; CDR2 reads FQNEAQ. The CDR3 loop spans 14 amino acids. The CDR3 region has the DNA TGTGCCAGCAGCTTAGAGTTGACAAACACTAAAGCTTTCTTT. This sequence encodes CASSLELTNTKAFF.

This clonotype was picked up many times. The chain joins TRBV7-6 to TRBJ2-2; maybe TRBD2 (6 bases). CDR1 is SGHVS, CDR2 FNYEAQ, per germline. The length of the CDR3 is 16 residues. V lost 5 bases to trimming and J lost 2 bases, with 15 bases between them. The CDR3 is CASSPTGSVNTGELFF. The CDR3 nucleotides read TGTGCCAGCAGCCCGACCGGGAGTGTCAACACCGGGGAGCTGTTTTTT.

CDR3 nucleotides: TGTGCCAGCAGCTTAGGGACAGGGGGCGAGACTGGAAACACCATATATTTT. Encoded protein: CASSLGTGGETGNTIYF. V usage is TRBV11-2 and J usage is TRBJ1-3, with 11 bases lining up with TRBD1. The CDR3 runs 17 residues. V dropped 1 base and J dropped 2; count of bases not matched to a gene: 4. Germline lookup yields CDR1 SGHAT and CDR2 FQNNGV.

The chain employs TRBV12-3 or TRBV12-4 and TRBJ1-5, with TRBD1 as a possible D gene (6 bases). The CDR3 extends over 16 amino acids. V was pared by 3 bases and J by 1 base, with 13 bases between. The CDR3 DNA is TGTGCCAGCAGTTTGACAGGTTTGGCGAGCAATCAGCCCCAGCATTTT. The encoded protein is CASSLTGLASNQPQHF.

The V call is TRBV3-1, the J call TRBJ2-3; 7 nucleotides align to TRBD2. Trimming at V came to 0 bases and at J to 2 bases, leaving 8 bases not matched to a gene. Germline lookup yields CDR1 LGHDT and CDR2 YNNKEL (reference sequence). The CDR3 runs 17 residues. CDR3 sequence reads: CASSQDLGTTFTDTQYF. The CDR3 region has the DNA TGTGCCAGCAGCCAAGATCTAGGGACTACTTTCACAGATACGCAGTATTTT.

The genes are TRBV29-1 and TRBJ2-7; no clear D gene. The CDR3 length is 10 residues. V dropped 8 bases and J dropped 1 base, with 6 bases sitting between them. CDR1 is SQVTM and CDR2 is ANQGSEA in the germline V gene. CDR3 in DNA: TGCAGCTCCCTATCCTACGAGCAGTACTTC. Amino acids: CSSLSYEQYF.

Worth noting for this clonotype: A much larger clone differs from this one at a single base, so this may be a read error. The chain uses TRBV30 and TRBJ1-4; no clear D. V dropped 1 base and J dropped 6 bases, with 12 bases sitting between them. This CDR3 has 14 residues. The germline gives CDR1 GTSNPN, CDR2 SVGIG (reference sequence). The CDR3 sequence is CAWSEATMDEKLFF. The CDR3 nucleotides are TGTGCCTGGAGTGAGGCGACAATGGATGAAAAACTGTTTTTT.

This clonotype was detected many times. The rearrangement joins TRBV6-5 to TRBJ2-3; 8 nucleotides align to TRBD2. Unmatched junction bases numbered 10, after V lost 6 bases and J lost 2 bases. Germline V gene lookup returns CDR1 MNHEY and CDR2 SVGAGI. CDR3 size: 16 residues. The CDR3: CASSPEAGANTDTQYF. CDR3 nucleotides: TGTGCCAGCAGCCCCGAAGCGGGGGCTAACACAGATACGCAGTATTTT.

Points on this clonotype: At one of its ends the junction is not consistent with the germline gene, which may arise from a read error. CDR3 amino acids: CASRRLFTDTRYF. The CDR3 bases are TGTGCCAGCAGACGATTGTTCACAGATACGCGGTATTTT. The rearrangement links TRBV6-2 or TRBV6-3 to TRBJ2-3; no clear D. In germline, CDR1 is MNHEY, CDR2 SVGEGT. CDR3 length: 13 amino acids.

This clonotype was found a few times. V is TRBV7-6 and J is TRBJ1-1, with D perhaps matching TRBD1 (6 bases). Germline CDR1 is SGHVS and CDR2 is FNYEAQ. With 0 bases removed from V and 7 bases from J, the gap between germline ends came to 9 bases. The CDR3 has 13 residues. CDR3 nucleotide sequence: TGTGCCAGCAGCTTAGCGGGGACATTTGAAGCTTTCTTT. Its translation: CASSLAGTFEAFF.

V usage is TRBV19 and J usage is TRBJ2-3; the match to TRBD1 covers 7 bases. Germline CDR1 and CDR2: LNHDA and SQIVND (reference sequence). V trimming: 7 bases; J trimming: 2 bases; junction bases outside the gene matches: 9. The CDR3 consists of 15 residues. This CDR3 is CASTTGTAYTDTQYF. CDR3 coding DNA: TGTGCCAGTACCACCGGGACAGCTTACACAGATACGCAGTATTTT.

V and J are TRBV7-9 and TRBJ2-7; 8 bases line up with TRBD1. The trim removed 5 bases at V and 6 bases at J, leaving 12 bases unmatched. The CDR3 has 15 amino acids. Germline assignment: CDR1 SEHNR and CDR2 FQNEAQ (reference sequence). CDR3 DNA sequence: TGTGCCAGCAGCCCCCCAGCGAATGACAGGGGCGAGCAGTACTTC. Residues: CASSPPANDRGEQYF.

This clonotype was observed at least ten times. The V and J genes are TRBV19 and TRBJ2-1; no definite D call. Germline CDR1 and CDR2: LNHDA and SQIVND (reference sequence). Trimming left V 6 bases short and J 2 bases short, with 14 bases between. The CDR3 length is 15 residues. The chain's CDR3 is CASSIDPPTYNEQFF. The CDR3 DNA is TGTGCCAGTAGCATCGATCCTCCCACCTACAATGAGCAGTTCTTC.

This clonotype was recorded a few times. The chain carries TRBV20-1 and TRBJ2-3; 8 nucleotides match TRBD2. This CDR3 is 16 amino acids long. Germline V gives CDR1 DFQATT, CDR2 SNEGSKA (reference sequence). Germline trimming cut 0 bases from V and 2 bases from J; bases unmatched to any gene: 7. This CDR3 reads CSARDVSGTVTDTQYF. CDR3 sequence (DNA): TGCAGTGCTAGAGATGTTAGCGGGACGGTCACAGATACGCAGTATTTT.

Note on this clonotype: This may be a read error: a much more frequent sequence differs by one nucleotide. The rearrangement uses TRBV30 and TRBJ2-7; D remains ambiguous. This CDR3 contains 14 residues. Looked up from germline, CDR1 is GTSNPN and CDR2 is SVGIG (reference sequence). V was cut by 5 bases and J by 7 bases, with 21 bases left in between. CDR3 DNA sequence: TGTGCCTGGCTAGACATGAGCTCCTACAATGAGCAGTACTTC. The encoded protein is CAWLDMSSYNEQYF.

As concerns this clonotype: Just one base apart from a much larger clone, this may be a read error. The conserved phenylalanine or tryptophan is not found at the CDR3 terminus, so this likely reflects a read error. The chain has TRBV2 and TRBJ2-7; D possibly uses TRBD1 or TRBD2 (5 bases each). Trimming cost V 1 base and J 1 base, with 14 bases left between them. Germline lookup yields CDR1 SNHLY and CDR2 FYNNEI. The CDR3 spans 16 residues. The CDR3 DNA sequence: TGTGCCAGCAGTGAAGGAGGGGCGGCGACTTCCTACGAGCAGTACTCC. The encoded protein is CASSEGGAATSYEQYS.

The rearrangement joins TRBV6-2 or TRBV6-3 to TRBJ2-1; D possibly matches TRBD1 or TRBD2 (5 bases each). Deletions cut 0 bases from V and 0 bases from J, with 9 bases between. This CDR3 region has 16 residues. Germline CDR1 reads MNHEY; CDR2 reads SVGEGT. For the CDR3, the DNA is TGTGCCAGCAGTTACTCCCCCGGGACCTCCTACAATGAGCAGTTCTTC. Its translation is CASSYSPGTSYNEQFF.

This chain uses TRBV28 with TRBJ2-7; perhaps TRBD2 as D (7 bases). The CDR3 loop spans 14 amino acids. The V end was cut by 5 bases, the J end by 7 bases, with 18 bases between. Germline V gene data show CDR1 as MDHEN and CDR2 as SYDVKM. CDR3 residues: CASSKGLRGGEQYF. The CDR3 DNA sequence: TGTGCCAGCAGTAAAGGTTTAAGGGGGGGGGAGCAGTACTTC.